This TCR beta chain is from a study of T cell responses to AZD1222 COVID-19 vaccine. Study outcomes and limitations: Repertoire sampling occurred only after the peak T cell response. CD4 TCRs covered the whole spike, strongest at regions 160-218 and 743-854. Close to half of all spike-specific TCRs reportedly target regions of the variants that are unmutated.

Note on this clone: The antigen is unknown.

TCRdb's copy holds only in-frame clones and misses some; the assay was immunoSEQ multiplex PCR. The table records about 86,000 clones, more than 70% of them present only once. The CDR3 has 16 residues. CDR1 KGHSH and CDR2 LQKENI come from the germline V gene. The V and J ends lost 6 bases and 3 bases respectively, with 21 bases between them. The sample consisted of peripheral blood, taken 28 days after the second AZD1222 dose. The chain uses TRBV18 and TRBJ2-7; a weak D match, TRBD2 (5 bases). This TCR derives from an adult who received the AZD1222 COVID-19 vaccine. The CDR3 nucleotides are TGTGCCAGCTCTCTGCCCCCCGCGGCGGGTTTCTACGAGCAGTACGTC. It translates to CASSLPPAAGFYEQYV.